The 22 T cell receptor beta chains listed next were all sequenced from one sample in a study of shared clonotypes between healthy human individuals (dated by TCRdb to about 2020). Library preparation used the immunoSEQ multiplex PCR assay. TCRdb stores this immuneACCESS table with in-frame sequences only. Part of the clones is absent; in the studies checked, under half of the shortfall reflects unresolved V genes, and no reason is known for the rest. The sample table holds some 1.5 million clones, of which approximately 97% were seen once. The ten biggest clones cover roughly 1.2% of the sample. The specimen was naive CD4+ T cells sorted from blood. The label giving this sample's cell subset or site can be read as: CD45RA+ positively selected. Receptor source: a man aged 30 to 39 in good health.

This clone was recorded once. This sequence joins TRBV6-5 and TRBJ1-1; D unresolved. V gave up 2 bases and J gave up 6 bases, with 13 bases separating them. The length of the CDR3 is 14 residues. CDR1 is MNHEY and CDR2 is SVGAGI in the germline V gene. In DNA form, the CDR3 reads TGTGCCAGCAGTTACCTACAAAGAAAGGCTGAAGCTTTCTTT. This gives the protein CASSYLQRKAEAFF.

J is TRBJ2-3 and V is TRBV5-5; D is unresolved. Germline CDR1 SGHKS, CDR2 YYEKEE (reference sequence). CDR3 length: 14 residues. Trimming took 4 bases from V and 4 from J, leaving 13 bases between them. In DNA, the CDR3 is TGTGCCAGCAGCGGCCCCCGGGTCCCAGATACGCAGTATTTT. Translated, it gives CASSGPRVPDTQYF.

The chain uses TRBV30 and TRBJ1-2; D is uncertain. V shed 2 bases and J shed 4 bases, with 14 bases lying between them. The CDR3 covers 14 residues. CDR1 GTSNPN and CDR2 SVGIG come from the germline V gene (reference sequence). CDR3 protein: CAWSIEGYGYGYTF. The CDR3 nucleotides are TGTGCCTGGAGTATTGAGGGATATGGCTATGGCTACACCTTC.

The chain recombines TRBV30 with TRBJ2-5; weak D call: TRBD2 (6 bases). CDR1 GTSNPN and CDR2 SVGIG come from the germline V gene (reference sequence). The CDR3 sequence is 17 residues long. The V and J ends lost 0 bases and 1 base respectively, with 18 bases between them. Written as DNA, the CDR3 is TGTGCCTGGAGTGTCCAAACGCCCGGGACTGTCCAAGAGACCCAGTACTTC. This gives the protein CAWSVQTPGTVQETQYF.

This clone came up once. The V and J genes are TRBV5-4 and TRBJ2-7; D possibly corresponds to TRBD2 (5 bases). Looked up from germline, CDR1 is SGHNT and CDR2 is YYREEE (reference sequence). Trimming took 0 bases from V and 8 from J, leaving 12 bases between them. The CDR3 totals 13 residues. CDR3 loop: CASSLADGEKQYF. CDR3 nucleotides: TGTGCCAGCAGCTTGGCCGATGGGGAGAAGCAGTACTTC.

Only one count was recorded for this clone. V is TRBV9 and J is TRBJ2-1; D is unclear. The CDR3 has 16 amino acids. V lost 1 base to trimming and J lost 0 bases, with 11 bases between them. The germline CDR1 and CDR2 sequences are SGDLS and YYNGEE. The CDR3 spells CASSVTHASSYNEQFF. Here the CDR3 DNA reads TGTGCCAGCAGCGTAACACACGCGAGCTCCTACAATGAGCAGTTCTTC.

A word on this clone: The junction does not match germline at one end; this may be a read error. The chain couples TRBV7-7 to TRBJ2-2; 8 bases are shared with TRBD1. The CDR3 contains 16 residues. The V gene's germline CDR1 is SSHAT and CDR2 FNYEAQ (reference sequence). CDR3: CASSSSPVRGPGELFF. DNA of the CDR3: TGTGCTAGCAGCTCATCTCCAGTCAGGGGGCCCGGGGAGCTGTTTTTT.

This clone was observed once. The chain couples TRBV25-1 to TRBJ1-1; 8 bases map to TRBD1. Germline CDR1 MGHDK, CDR2 SYGVNS. With V trimmed by 8 bases and J by 2 bases, 4 bases remained unmatched. The CDR3 loop spans 13 amino acids. The CDR3 DNA is TGTGCCAGCGGACAGGGCCTCAACACTGAAGCTTTCTTT. It encodes CASGQGLNTEAFF.

The V gene is TRBV27, the J gene TRBJ1-1; D is undetermined. Germline V gene data show CDR1 as MNHEY and CDR2 as SMNVEV (reference sequence). Trimming stripped 5 bases from V and 4 bases from J, with 17 bases between. The CDR3 is 15 amino acids. The CDR3 nucleotides are TGTGCCAGCAGTATCCCCGGGAGGGTGGGCACTGAAGCTTTCTTT. This sequence encodes CASSIPGRVGTEAFF.

The chain joins TRBV5-4 to TRBJ2-1, with D unresolved. The CDR3 length is 12 residues. CDR1 is SGHNT, CDR2 YYREEE, per germline (reference sequence). V was clipped by 0 bases and J by 8 bases, with 6 bases between them. The CDR3 is CASSLGADEQFF. The CDR3 nucleotides are TGTGCCAGCAGCTTGGGGGCGGATGAGCAGTTCTTC.

As to this clone: An end of the junction differs from the germline gene, which may be a read error. This chain connects TRBV20-1 to TRBJ1-2; D is possibly TRBD1 (5 bases). Germline V gene data show CDR1 as DFQATT and CDR2 as SNEGSKA (reference sequence). The CDR3 covers 11 residues. The CDR3 protein is CSASPPWGGSF. Here the CDR3 DNA reads TGCAGTGCTAGCCCGCCTTGGGGGGGATCCTTC.

The V gene is TRBV14, the J gene TRBJ2-3; D not resolved. This CDR3 has 12 residues. Germline V gene sequence: CDR1 SGHDN, CDR2 FVKESK. Between the trimmed V and J ends, which lost 6 bases and 11 bases, there was a span of 15 bases. This CDR3 is CASSQINRVQYF. The CDR3 DNA reads TGTGCCAGCAGTCAGATCAACCGGGTGCAGTATTTT.

This chain connects TRBV28 to TRBJ2-7; TRBD1 might be the D (6 bases). The CDR3 sequence is 15 residues long. CDR1 and CDR2 (germline): MDHEN, SYDVKM. The germline V and J ends were trimmed by 3 bases and 0 bases, with 12 bases remaining between them. In DNA form, the CDR3 reads TGTGCCAGCAGTTTCCTTCAGGGGAGCTCCTACGAGCAGTACTTC. It codes for CASSFLQGSSYEQYF.

The chain has TRBV5-1 and TRBJ2-7, with D unclear. The V gene lost 0 bases and the J gene lost 4 bases, with 11 bases spanning the gap. The CDR3 has 14 residues. Germline V CDR1 and CDR2: SGHRS, YFSETQ. The DNA of the CDR3 is TGCGCCAGCAGCTTGGCCTTTAGGGCGTACGAGCAGTACTTC. Its translation is CASSLAFRAYEQYF.

This clone has only one observation. This sequence joins TRBV29-1 and TRBJ1-5; D might be TRBD1 (6 bases). Germline CDR1 SQVTM, CDR2 ANQGSEA. V lost 6 bases and J 3 bases, leaving 21 bases between the germline ends. CDR3 length: 16 residues. CDR3 DNA sequence: TGCAGCGTCGCTACAGGGCCGGAGGGGATCAATCAGCCCCAGCATTTT. Its translation is CSVATGPEGINQPQHF.

The chain joins TRBV6-5 to TRBJ1-5, with 11 bases lining up with TRBD1. With V trimmed by 4 bases and J by 5 bases, 4 bases remained unmatched. The CDR3 totals 15 residues. Germline loops: CDR1 MNHEY, CDR2 SVGAGI. For the CDR3, the DNA is TGTGCCAGCAGTTCGGACAGGGGGCATGATCAGCCCCAGCATTTT. This translates into CASSSDRGHDQPQHF.

The rearrangement joins TRBV19 to TRBJ1-5; D is ambiguous. Germline CDR1 is LNHDA and CDR2 is SQIVND (reference sequence). The CDR3 consists of 13 residues. The V gene lost 5 bases and the J gene lost 5 bases, with 10 bases spanning the gap. CDR3 DNA: TGTGCCAGTAGTCCAATCACAGATCAGCCCCAGCATTTT. It yields the protein CASSPITDQPQHF.

CDR3 bases: TGTGCCATCAGTGAGTCGTACAGGACCTACGAGCAGTACTTC. Protein: CAISESYRTYEQYF. The chain uses TRBV10-3 and TRBJ2-7; possible D gene TRBD1, 5 bases. Per germline, CDR1 ENHRY and CDR2 SYGVKD. With 0 bases removed from V and 2 bases from J, the gap between germline ends came to 8 bases. The CDR3 runs to 14 residues.

The chain joins TRBV11-2 to TRBJ2-7; D possibly corresponds to TRBD1 (7 bases). Between the trimmed V and J ends, which lost 5 bases and 7 bases, there was a span of 24 bases. This CDR3 contains 16 residues. From germline, CDR1 is SGHAT and CDR2 FQNNGV. CDR3 sequence: CASSPYGGTVPREQYF. The CDR3 DNA reads as TGTGCCAGCAGCCCATACGGCGGGACAGTTCCCAGGGAGCAGTACTTC.

V and J are TRBV5-1 and TRBJ1-3, with D perhaps matching TRBD1 (5 bases). The CDR3 length is 17 residues. Germline CDR1 is SGHRS and CDR2 is YFSETQ. Between the trimmed V and J ends, which lost 2 bases and 0 bases, there was a span of 15 bases. CDR3 sequence (DNA): TGCGCCAGCAGCTTCTCCCCGGGACGGTACTCTGGAAACACCATATATTTT. Encoded protein: CASSFSPGRYSGNTIYF.

This clone was detected only once. The CDR3 sequence is CASSARTGEAFF. As DNA, the CDR3 is TGTGCCAGCAGCGCACGGACAGGGGAAGCTTTCTTT. V is TRBV5-4 and J is TRBJ1-1; 8 nucleotides line up with TRBD1. Germline CDR1 reads SGHNT; CDR2 reads YYREEE (reference sequence). Trimming cost V 4 bases and J 8 bases; bases outside gene matches: 4. The CDR3 has 12 amino acids.

The gene calls are TRBV5-1 and TRBJ2-1, with D unresolved. The ends were cut back, 3 bases at V and 5 bases at J, with 15 bases in the middle. The germline CDR1 and CDR2 sequences are SGHRS and YFSETQ. CDR3 length equals 15 residues. As DNA, the CDR3 is TGCGCCAGCAGCTCCCTTATGGGAACTGACAATGAGCAGTTCTTC. This sequence encodes CASSSLMGTDNEQFF.